The 6 T cell receptor beta chains listed next were all sequenced from one sample in a study of T cells in Graves' hyperthyroidism and ophthalmopathy. Amplification yielded TCR beta CDR3 regions, with RNA transcripts as the source. During a first-round RT-PCR of the TCR CDR3, the HTBI primer set was used. TCRdb reprocessed the multiplex PCR reads via MiXCR and lists one record per CDR3 protein. This sample carries about 250,000 distinct CDR3 sequences, approximately 25% of them seen once, and the ten largest clones take roughly a third. Sequenced material: blood. Receptors originate from a woman in her thirties or forties with Graves' ophthalmopathy.

Ten or more counts support this clonotype. The rearrangement uses TRBV5-1 and TRBJ2-5, with D perhaps matching TRBD2 (6 bases). Trimming cost V 0 bases and J 4 bases, with 10 bases left between them. This CDR3 has 14 residues. CDR1 is SGHRS, CDR2 YFSETQ, per germline. The CDR3 bases are TGCGCCAGCAGCTTGGTCGGGGGAGCAGAGACCCAGTACTTC. Protein product: CASSLVGGAETQYF.

Ten or more counts support this clonotype. The gene calls are TRBV29-1 and TRBJ2-7, with D maybe TRBD1 (5 bases). The CDR3 extends over 13 amino acids. From germline, CDR1 is SQVTM and CDR2 ANQGSEA. Trimming pared 3 bases from V and 3 bases from J, leaving 12 bases between. The CDR3 DNA is TGCAGCGTTGATCTTCCAGGGAACTACGAGCAGTACTTC. It is translated as CSVDLPGNYEQYF.

The V call is TRBV27, the J call TRBJ2-7, with D unclear. CDR3 length: 13 amino acids. Trimming removed 0 bases at V and 5 bases at J, with 8 bases between. Germline lookup yields CDR1 MNHEY and CDR2 SMNVEV (reference sequence). The CDR3, as DNA: TGTGCCAGCAGTTTATCGCGAAGGGACGAGCAGTACTTC. Its translation: CASSLSRRDEQYF.

This clonotype was observed many times. The chain employs TRBV6-1 and TRBJ2-2; 8 nucleotides match TRBD2. After removal of 7 bases from V and 4 bases from J, the junction contained 8 bases not matched to a gene. This CDR3 is 15 amino acids long. Germline CDR1 is MNHNS and CDR2 is SASEGT. This chain's CDR3 is CASTPAGVSTGELFF. The CDR3 nucleotides read TGTGCCAGCACTCCAGCGGGAGTTAGCACCGGGGAGCTGTTTTTT.

The sample holds many counts of this clonotype. CDR3 loop: CAISESVGTSNQPQHF. DNA for the CDR3: TGTGCCATCAGTGAGTCTGTAGGGACTAGCAATCAGCCCCAGCATTTT. This chain links TRBV10-3 with TRBJ1-5; a weak D match, TRBD1 (5 bases). This CDR3 is 16 amino acids long. V was cut by 0 bases and J by 0 bases, with 9 bases left in between. Germline V CDR1 and CDR2: ENHRY, SYGVKD.

A remark on this clonotype: One end of the junction is discordant with germline, which a read error may explain. The chain employs TRBV29-1 and TRBJ1-1, with D possibly being TRBD1 (6 bases). This CDR3 contains 11 residues. Germline V lookup: CDR1 SQVTM, CDR2 ANQGSEA. CDR3 region: CSVYAGTTRVF. DNA for the CDR3: TGCAGCGTTTACGCCGGGACAACTCGTGTCTTT.